These T cell receptor beta chains were read from a single sample in a study of cytomegalovirus exposure and HLA in healthy donors. The table came from immunoSEQ multiplex PCR; TCRdb's copy has only in-frame clones and leaves some out. The sample records about 140,000 clones, 76% being singletons. The sample taken for sequencing was PBMCs. These receptors were taken from a man aged 35 to 55 in good health and CMV-seronegative. The CDR3 runs from the conserved cysteine through the conserved F or W. D genes are given only for firm matches. Clone size is stated in some rows and not others, as once, few, many or a class when expanded.

TRBV10-2	TRBJ2-4	-	-	CASSDGGPAKNIQYF	TGCGCCAGCAGTGATGGGGGCCCAGCCAAAAACATTCAGTACTTC
TRBV27	TRBJ2-5	-	-	CASSFRGQGTQYF	TGTGCCAGCAGTTTCAGGGGCCAAGGGACCCAGTACTTC
TRBV7-9	TRBJ1-2	-	-	CASSLGGSPNYCYTF	TGTGCCAGCAGCTTAGGTGGCAGTCCTAACTATTGCTACACCTTC
TRBV7-8	TRBJ2-5	-	-	CANSIGLGAQYF	TGTGCCAACAGCATAGGGCTCGGGGCCCAGTACTTC
TRBV9	TRBJ2-6	-	-	CASSVGGGGGANVLTF	TGTGCCAGCAGCGTAGGAGGGGGTGGTGGGGCCAACGTCCTGACTTTC
TRBV7-3	TRBJ2-7	-	TRBD1	CASSLTGTGSYEQYF	TGTGCCAGCAGCCTAACCGGGACAGGGTCCTACGAGCAGTACTTC
TRBV11-3	TRBJ2-5	-	TRBD1	CASSVQGAGGETQYF	TGTGCCAGCAGCGTCCAGGGGGCAGGAGGTGAGACCCAGTACTTC
TRBV9	TRBJ1-5	-	TRBD1	CASSAGQGLQPQHF	TGTGCCAGCAGCGCGGGACAGGGTCTGCAGCCCCAGCATTTT
TRBV6-5	TRBJ2-7	-	-	CASSESETYEQYF	TGTGCCAGCAGTGAATCGGAGACCTACGAGCAGTACTTC
TRBV7-9	TRBJ2-7	-	-	CSSSQSEQYF	TGTTCCAGCAGCCAATCCGAGCAGTACTTC
TRBV7-9	TRBJ2-5	-	-	CASSSSREQETQYF	TGTGCCAGCAGCTCGAGCCGGGAACAAGAGACCCAGTACTTC
TRBV5-6	TRBJ2-2	-	-	CASSLVLVGTGELFF	TGTGCCAGCAGCTTGGTATTAGTCGGCACCGGGGAGCTGTTTTTT
TRBV30	TRBJ2-7	few	-	CAWSGFSAFYEQYF	TGTGCCTGGAGTGGTTTTAGCGCGTTCTACGAGCAGTACTTC
TRBV10-3	TRBJ2-7	once	TRBD2	CAISVGGVGRAYEQYF	TGTGCCATCAGTGTGGGAGGGGTCGGGAGGGCCTACGAGCAGTACTTC
TRBV5-1	TRBJ2-3	-	-	CASSLARESTDTQYF	TGCGCCAGCAGCTTAGCCAGGGAAAGCACAGATACGCAGTATTTT
TRBV4-1	TRBJ1-2	once	-	CASSQDYRVGGAQNYGYTF	TGCGCCAGCAGCCAAGACTATCGGGTGGGGGGGGCGCAGAACTATGGCTACACCTTC
TRBV28	TRBJ2-7	-	TRBD1	CASSPATRGQVHF	TGTGCCAGCAGTCCCGCGACCCGGGGACAGGTACACTTC
TRBV27	TRBJ2-5	-	-	CASSFQLIQETQYF	TGTGCCAGCAGTTTTCAGTTAATCCAAGAGACCCAGTACTTC
TRBV18	TRBJ2-5	few	TRBD2	CASSAIAGAVGETQYF	TGTGCCAGCTCCGCTATAGCGGGAGCGGTAGGAGAGACCCAGTACTTC
TRBV7-6	TRBJ2-3	-	TRBD2	CASSLSGTSNTDTQYF	TGTGCCAGCAGCCTTTCCGGGACTAGTAATACAGATACGCAGTATTTT
TRBV5-1	TRBJ2-1	-	-	CASSLGSGFSYNEQFF	TGCGCCAGCAGCTTGGGATCGGGATTCTCCTACAATGAGCAGTTCTTC
TRBV5-4	TRBJ2-2	once	TRBD1	CASSLGGTANTGELFF	TGTGCCAGCAGCTTGGGTGGGACAGCGAACACCGGGGAGCTGTTTTTT
TRBV4-1	TRBJ1-5	-	TRBD1	CASSQAGGFQPQHF	TGCGCCAGCAGCCAAGCAGGGGGATTTCAGCCCCAGCATTTT
TRBV6-6	TRBJ2-3	-	TRBD2	CASRDGLAGEDTQYF	TGTGCCAGCAGGGACGGACTAGCGGGAGAAGATACGCAGTATTTT
TRBV4-1	TRBJ2-7	-	TRBD1	CASSQPGQGPEQYF	TGCGCCAGCAGCCAACCGGGACAGGGACCCGAGCAGTACTTC
TRBV7-9	TRBJ2-7	-	-	CASSLSSRYEQYF	TGTGCCAGCAGCTTATCGTCTCGCTACGAGCAGTACTTC
TRBV6-5	TRBJ2-1	few	-	CASSYDDRGSGEQFF	TGTGCCAGCAGTTACGATGACCGGGGGTCGGGTGAGCAGTTCTTC
TRBV5-1	TRBJ2-7	-	TRBD2	CASSLGPGGVYEQYF	TGCGCCAGCAGCTTGGGACCGGGAGGGGTATACGAGCAGTACTTC
TRBV27	TRBJ2-7	-	-	CASMLTGLSYEQYF	TGTGCCAGCATGTTGACTGGACTCTCCTACGAGCAGTACTTC
TRBV9	TRBJ2-7	-	-	CASSVGPTYEQYF	TGTGCCAGCAGCGTTGGGCCGACCTACGAGCAGTACTTC
TRBV6-1	TRBJ1-3	-	-	CASHFAGNTIYF	TGTGCCAGCCACTTCGCCGGAAACACCATATATTTT
TRBV4-3	TRBJ1-3	-	-	CASSQVTGGVSGNTIYF	TGCGCCAGCAGCCAAGTAACAGGTGGTGTCTCTGGAAACACCATATATTTT
TRBV11-2	TRBJ1-3	-	TRBD1	CASSLGGDRETIYF	TGTGCCAGCAGCTTAGGGGGCGACAGGGAGACCATATATTTT
TRBV5-1	TRBJ2-4	-	-	CASTPGETKNIQYF	TGCGCCAGCACCCCGGGGGAGACTAAAAACATTCAGTACTTC
TRBV29-1	TRBJ2-7	-	TRBD2	CSAIAGDSYEQYF	TGCAGCGCCATCGCGGGGGACTCCTACGAGCAGTACTTC
TRBV28	TRBJ2-7	-	TRBD1	CASSPPRGGQSSYEQYF	TGTGCCAGCAGTCCTCCGAGAGGGGGCCAGAGCTCCTACGAGCAGTACTTC
TRBV7-8	TRBJ1-5	once	-	CASSLRQGSNQPQHF	TGTGCCAGCAGCTTACGGCAGGGTAGCAATCAGCCCCAGCATTTT
TRBV5-4	TRBJ2-1	-	TRBD2	CASSGGLAGAHNEQFF	TGTGCCAGCAGCGGGGGACTAGCGGGGGCTCACAATGAGCAGTTCTTC
TRBV7-2	TRBJ2-5	-	TRBD1	CVSRVDRGWGETQYF	TGTGTCAGCAGAGTGGACAGGGGTTGGGGAGAGACCCAGTACTTC
TRBV10-3	TRBJ1-2	few	-	CAISESREGNYGYTF	TGTGCCATCAGTGAGTCGAGGGAAGGGAACTATGGCTACACCTTC
TRBV19	TRBJ2-7	few	-	CASSIAISDYYEQYF	TGTGCCAGTAGTATAGCGATTTCCGACTACTACGAGCAGTACTTC
TRBV7-9	TRBJ2-5	once	-	CASSLSTGYQETQYF	TGTGCCAGCAGCCTGTCAACGGGTTACCAAGAGACCCAGTACTTC
TRBV5-1	TRBJ2-2	-	-	CASSTIQGLNTGELFF	TGCGCCAGCAGCACGATTCAGGGGCTGAACACCGGGGAGCTGTTTTTT